This T cell receptor beta chain was profiled in a study of OX40 agonist ivuxolimab in advanced cancers. Produced via immunoSEQ multiplex PCR; TCRdb's table is partial and in-frame only. Among about 64,000 clones, 80% to 90% were seen once, and the ten largest hold about 3%. Trimming stripped 6 bases from V and 4 bases from J, with 12 bases between. Germline CDR1 reads KGHSH; CDR2 reads LQKENI. This CDR3 is built from 14 residues. This chain connects TRBV18 to TRBJ1-4, with D hard to call. The material sequenced was CD4+ or CD8+ T cells sorted from blood, taken in a trial of the OX40 agonist ivuxolimab. This TCR derives from an adult with an advanced solid tumor such as melanoma, head and neck, liver or kidney cancer. This chain's CDR3 is CASSDGPRNEKLFF. In DNA form, the CDR3 reads TGTGCCAGCTCGGACGGACCGCGTAATGAAAAACTGTTTTTT.